This T cell receptor (beta chain) was documented in a study of human T cells and chemical hapten exposure. Study at large: Skin on the upper inner arm, roughly 2 cm by roughly 2 cm in size, was sensitized with 2% DPC. Findings of the study overall: Healthy people's immune response may differ from that of the donors, who had alopecia.

Using its own MiXCR run on the RACE reads, TCRdb lists one record per CDR3 protein. The sample lists 150,000 to 200,000 distinct CDR3 sequences, roughly 15% occurring once. The CDR3 has 14 residues. V shed 1 base and J 7 bases; nucleotides not matched to a gene: 8. The germline gives CDR1 SQVTM, CDR2 ANQGSEA. This clonotype appeared a few times. Its antigen remains unidentified. Documented time point: patch test 1, 2 weeks after DPC sensitization. As to treatment: therapeutic diphenylcyclopropenone sensitization with weekly scalp DPC. Investigators collected blood before applying each patch test. The TCR sequence derives from a woman in her 30s with alopecia areata. Some clones in this sample may be carry-over from other donors' samples. The genes are TRBV29-1 and TRBJ2-7, with 9 bases lining up with TRBD2. Sample: whole blood, taken in connection with sensitization to the hapten diphenylcyclopropenone (DPC). CDR3 in amino acids: CSVEVVAGAREQYF. CDR3 DNA: TGCAGCGTTGAAGTTGTAGCGGGAGCGCGGGAGCAGTACTTC.